The 11 T cell receptor beta chains listed next were all sequenced from one sample in a study of blood T cell repertoires in COVID-19. Clones were sequenced by immunoSEQ multiplex PCR, and TCRdb holds only the in-frame ones, with some missing. The sample has approximately 320,000 clones, 85% seen once. Input material: peripheral blood. The origin of the receptors is a human donor in a cohort sampled during active COVID-19.

The chain combines TRBV5-1 with TRBJ2-1; a weak D match, TRBD2 (7 bases). The CDR3 spans 16 residues. V lost 4 bases and J lost 0, with 14 bases in between. Germline V gene lookup returns CDR1 SGHRS and CDR2 YFSETQ. DNA of the CDR3: TGCGCCAGCAGCCCGGGTGGGGGGGCCTCCTACAATGAGCAGTTCTTC. As protein: CASSPGGGASYNEQFF.

The chain is built from TRBV9 and TRBJ1-6; 9 nucleotides agree with TRBD1. Germline CDR1 and CDR2: SGDLS and YYNGEE. The V segment lost 4 bases and the J segment 10 bases; nucleotides outside the gene matches: 12. This CDR3 region has 16 residues. CDR3 bases: TGTGCCAGCAGCTCACAGGGGGCGCCGACGGGGTCACCCCTCCACTTT. Its protein product is CASSSQGAPTGSPLHF.

The chain joins TRBV29-1 to TRBJ2-5; 8 bases agree with TRBD1. CDR1 is SQVTM and CDR2 is ANQGSEA in the germline V gene. The CDR3 is made up of 12 amino acids. The V and J ends lost 7 bases and 10 bases, in that order; junction bases with no gene match: 11. The chain's CDR3 is CSAGVDRAVQYF. The CDR3 nucleotides are TGCAGCGCTGGAGTGGACAGGGCCGTCCAGTACTTC.

The rearrangement uses TRBV27 and TRBJ1-6; 7 bases align to TRBD1. Germline assignment: CDR1 MNHEY and CDR2 SMNVEV (reference sequence). There are 15 residues in the CDR3. V dropped 4 bases and J dropped 7; count of bases not matched to a gene: 7. The CDR3 sequence is CASSSPGTANSPLHF. The CDR3 nucleotides read TGTGCCAGCAGTTCACCCGGGACAGCAAATTCACCCCTCCACTTT.

This clone has just one count. The V call is TRBV4-2, the J call TRBJ1-3, with a tentative D call TRBD1 (6 bases). This CDR3 is 17 amino acids long. V was pared by 0 bases and J by 4 bases, with 16 bases between. Germline-derived CDR1 and CDR2 are LGHNA and YNFKEQ. This CDR3 reads CASSQEGAGVAGNTIYF. In nucleotides, the CDR3 is TGTGCCAGCAGCCAAGAAGGGGCAGGGGTTGCAGGAAACACCATATATTTT.

This clone was counted once. The rearrangement links TRBV6-4 to TRBJ1-2; 10 bases match TRBD1. The V segment lost 5 bases and the J segment 6 bases; nucleotides outside the gene matches: 6. The CDR3 runs 14 residues. The germline gives CDR1 MRHNA, CDR2 SNTAGT. The CDR3 sequence: CASSMFGTGDGYTF. The CDR3 region has the DNA TGTGCCAGCAGTATGTTCGGGACAGGGGATGGCTACACCTTC.

The chain carries TRBV6-1 and TRBJ2-2, with D possibly TRBD1 on 6 matching bases. Germline V gives CDR1 MNHNS, CDR2 SASEGT. Between the trimmed V and J ends, which lost 3 bases and 1 base, there was a span of 15 bases. This CDR3 region has 17 residues. The CDR3 sequence is CASSDYRVLGNTGELFF. For the CDR3, the DNA is TGTGCCAGCAGTGACTACAGGGTCCTTGGGAACACCGGGGAGCTGTTTTTT.

The CDR3 spells CASSRDRATTEEYF. In DNA, the CDR3 is TGTGCCAGCAGCCGTGACAGGGCCACTACGGAGGAGTACTTC. V usage is TRBV7-9 and J usage is TRBJ2-7; TRBD1 agrees at 7 bases. The CDR3 consists of 14 residues. Germline CDR1 reads SEHNR; CDR2 reads FQNEAQ (reference sequence). Trimming took 5 bases from V and 11 from J; bases not matched to a gene: 15.

This rearrangement joins TRBV24-1 to TRBJ2-2; D perhaps matches TRBD1 (6 bases). V gave up 5 bases and J gave up 2 bases, with 11 bases separating them. CDR1 and CDR2 from the germline V gene are KGHDR and SFDVKD. CDR3 length: 15 amino acids. The CDR3 here is CATSVAGTNTGELFF. In DNA, the CDR3 is TGTGCCACCAGTGTGGCAGGGACAAACACCGGGGAGCTGTTTTTT.

The J gene is TRBJ2-2, the V gene TRBV6-5, with 8 nucleotides matching TRBD1. Germline lookup yields CDR1 MNHEY and CDR2 SVGAGI. The CDR3 contains 14 residues. Trimming took 10 bases from V and 2 from J; bases not matched to a gene: 6. CDR3: CATDRGFNTGELFF. CDR3 DNA sequence: TGTGCCACCGACAGGGGCTTTAACACCGGGGAGCTGTTTTTT.

The chain uses TRBV7-3 and TRBJ2-2; possibly TRBD1 for D (6 bases). Germline values: CDR1 SGHTA, CDR2 FQGTGA. V was shortened by 2 bases and J by 2 bases, with 9 bases between the two germline ends. The CDR3 spans 15 residues. CDR3 protein: CASSLQGPNTGELFF. CDR3 nucleotide sequence: TGTGCCAGCAGCTTACAGGGGCCCAACACCGGGGAGCTGTTTTTT.